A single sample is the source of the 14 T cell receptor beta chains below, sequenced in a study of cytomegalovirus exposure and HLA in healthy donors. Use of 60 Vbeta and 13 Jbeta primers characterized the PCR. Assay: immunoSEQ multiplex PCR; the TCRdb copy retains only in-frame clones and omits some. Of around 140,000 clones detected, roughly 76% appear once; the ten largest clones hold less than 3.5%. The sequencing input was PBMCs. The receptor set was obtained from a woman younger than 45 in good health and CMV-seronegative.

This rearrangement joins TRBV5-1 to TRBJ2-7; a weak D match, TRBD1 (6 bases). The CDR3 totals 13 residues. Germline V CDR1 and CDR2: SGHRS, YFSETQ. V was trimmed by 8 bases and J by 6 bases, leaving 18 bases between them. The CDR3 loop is CARIQGFCFEQYF. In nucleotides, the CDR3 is TGCGCCAGGATACAGGGTTTTTGCTTCGAGCAGTACTTC.

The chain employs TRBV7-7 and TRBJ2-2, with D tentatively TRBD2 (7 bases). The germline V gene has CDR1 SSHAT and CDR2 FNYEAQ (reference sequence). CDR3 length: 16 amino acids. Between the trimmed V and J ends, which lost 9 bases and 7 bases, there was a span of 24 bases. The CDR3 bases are TGTGCCAGTACTCGGGGGGCCCACCTCGGAGACGGGGAGCTGTTTTTT. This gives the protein CASTRGAHLGDGELFF.

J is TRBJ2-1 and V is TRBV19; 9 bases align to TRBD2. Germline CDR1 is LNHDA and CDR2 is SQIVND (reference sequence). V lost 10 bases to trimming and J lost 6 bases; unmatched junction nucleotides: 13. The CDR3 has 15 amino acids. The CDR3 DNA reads TGTGCCACCCCGGGTAGCGGGGGACCGGGCAATGAGCAGTTCTTC. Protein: CATPGSGGPGNEQFF.

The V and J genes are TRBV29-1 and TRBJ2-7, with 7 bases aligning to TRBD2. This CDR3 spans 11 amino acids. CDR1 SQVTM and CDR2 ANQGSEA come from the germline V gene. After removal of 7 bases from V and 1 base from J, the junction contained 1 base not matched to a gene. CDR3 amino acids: CSGGGSYEQYF. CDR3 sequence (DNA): TGCAGCGGGGGGGGTTCCTACGAGCAGTACTTC.

This CDR3 reads CASSLGGSEQFF. As DNA, the CDR3 is TGTGCCAGCTCCCTCGGAGGGAGTGAGCAGTTCTTC. The chain joins TRBV18 to TRBJ2-1, with D possibly being TRBD2 (6 bases). The germline V gene has CDR1 KGHSH and CDR2 LQKENI. The CDR3 contains 12 residues. Trimming left V 6 bases short and J 9 bases short, with 12 bases between.

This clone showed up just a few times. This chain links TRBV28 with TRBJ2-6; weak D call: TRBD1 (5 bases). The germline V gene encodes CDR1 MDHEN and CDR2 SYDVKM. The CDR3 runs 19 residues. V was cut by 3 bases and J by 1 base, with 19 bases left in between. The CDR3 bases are TGTGCCAGCAGTTTGCCTACAGGTGACTGGCTTTCTGGGGCCAACGTCCTGACTTTC. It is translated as CASSLPTGDWLSGANVLTF. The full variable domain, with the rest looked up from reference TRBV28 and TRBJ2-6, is DVKVTQSSRYLVKRTGEKVFLECVQDMDHENMFWYRQDPGLGLRLIYFSYDVKMKEKGDIPEGYSVSREKKERFSLILESASTNQTSMYLCASSLPTGDWLSGANVLTFGAGSRLTVL.

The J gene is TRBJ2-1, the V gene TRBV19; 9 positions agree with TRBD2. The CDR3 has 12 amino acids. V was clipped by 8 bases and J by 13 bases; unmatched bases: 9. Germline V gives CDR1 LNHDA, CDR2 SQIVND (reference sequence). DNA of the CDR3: TGTGCCAGTGGGTGGGCGGGAGGGCTTCAGTTCTTC. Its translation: CASGWAGGLQFF.

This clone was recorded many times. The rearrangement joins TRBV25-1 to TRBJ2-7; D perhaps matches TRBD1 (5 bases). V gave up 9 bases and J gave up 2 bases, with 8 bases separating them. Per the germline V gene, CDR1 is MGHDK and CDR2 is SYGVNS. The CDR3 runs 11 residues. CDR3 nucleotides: TGTGCCAGTGGACAAGCCTACGAGCAGTACTTC. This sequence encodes CASGQAYEQYF.

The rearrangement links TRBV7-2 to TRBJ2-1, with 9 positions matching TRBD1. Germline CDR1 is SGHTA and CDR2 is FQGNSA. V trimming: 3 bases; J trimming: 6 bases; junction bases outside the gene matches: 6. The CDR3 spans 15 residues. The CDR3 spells CASSFRTGVGNEQFF. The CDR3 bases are TGTGCCAGCAGCTTTCGGACAGGGGTAGGCAATGAGCAGTTCTTC. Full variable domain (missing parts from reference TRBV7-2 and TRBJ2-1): GAGVSQSPSNKVTEKGKDVELRCDPISGHTALYWYRQSLGQGLEFLIYFQGNSAPDKSGLPSDRFSAERTGGSVSTLTIQRTQQEDSAVYLCASSFRTGVGNEQFFGPGTRLTVL.

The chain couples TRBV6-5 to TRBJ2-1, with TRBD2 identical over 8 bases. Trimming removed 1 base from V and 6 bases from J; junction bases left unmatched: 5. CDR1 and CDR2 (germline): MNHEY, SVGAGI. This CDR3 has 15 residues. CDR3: CASSYLLAEINEQFF. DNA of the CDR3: TGTGCCAGCAGTTACTTACTAGCGGAGATCAATGAGCAGTTCTTC.

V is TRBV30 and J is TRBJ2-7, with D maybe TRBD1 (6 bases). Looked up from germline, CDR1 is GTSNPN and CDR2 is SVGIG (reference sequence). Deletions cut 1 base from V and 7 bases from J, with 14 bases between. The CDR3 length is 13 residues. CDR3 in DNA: TGTGCCTGGAGTGGACAGGTGGGGTTAGAGCAGTACTTC. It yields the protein CAWSGQVGLEQYF. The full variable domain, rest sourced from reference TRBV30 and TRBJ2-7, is SQTIHQWPATLVQPVGSPLSLECTVEGTSNPNLYWYRQAAGRGLQLLFYSVGIGQISSEVPQNLSASRPQDRQFILSSKKLLLSDSGFYLCAWSGQVGLEQYFGPGTRLTVT.

In DNA form, the CDR3 reads TGTGCCAGCAGTGGGCAGAACTCCTACGAGCAGTACTTC. Translated, it gives CASSGQNSYEQYF. V and J are TRBV7-9 and TRBJ2-7; unclear D gene. Germline CDR1 SEHNR, CDR2 FQNEAQ (reference sequence). The germline V and J ends were trimmed by 6 bases and 0 bases, with 9 bases remaining between them. The CDR3 runs 13 residues. The whole variable domain, filled in from reference TRBV7-9 and TRBJ2-7, reads DTGVSQNPRHKITKRGQNVTFRCDPISEHNRLYWYRQTLGQGPEFLTYFQNEAQLEKSRLLSDRFSAERPKGSFSTLEIQRTEQGDSAMYLCASSGQNSYEQYFGPGTRLTVT.

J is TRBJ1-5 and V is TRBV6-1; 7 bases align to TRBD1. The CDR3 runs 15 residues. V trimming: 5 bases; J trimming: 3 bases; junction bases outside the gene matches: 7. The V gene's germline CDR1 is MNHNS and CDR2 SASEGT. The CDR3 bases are TGTGCCAGCAGTTTGGACAGGAGAGTCAATCAGCCCCAGCATTTT. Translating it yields CASSLDRRVNQPQHF.

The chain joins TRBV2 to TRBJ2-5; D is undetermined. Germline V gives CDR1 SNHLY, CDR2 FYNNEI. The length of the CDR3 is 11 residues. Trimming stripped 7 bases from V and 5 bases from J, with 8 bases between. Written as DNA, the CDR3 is TGTGCCAGCACGACCGGGGAGACCCAGTACTTC. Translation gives CASTTGETQYF.